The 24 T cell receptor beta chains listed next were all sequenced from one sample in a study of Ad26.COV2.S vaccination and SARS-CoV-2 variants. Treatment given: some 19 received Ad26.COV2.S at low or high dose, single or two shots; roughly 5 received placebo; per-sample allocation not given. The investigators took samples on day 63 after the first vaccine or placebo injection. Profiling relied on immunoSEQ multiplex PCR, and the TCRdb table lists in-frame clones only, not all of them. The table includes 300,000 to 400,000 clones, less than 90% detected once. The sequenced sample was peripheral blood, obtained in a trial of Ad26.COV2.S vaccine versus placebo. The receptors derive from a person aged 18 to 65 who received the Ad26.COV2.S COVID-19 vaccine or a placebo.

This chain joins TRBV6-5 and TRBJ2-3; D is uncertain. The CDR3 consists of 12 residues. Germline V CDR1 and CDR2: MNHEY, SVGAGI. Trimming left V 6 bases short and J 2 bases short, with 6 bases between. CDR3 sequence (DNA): TGTGCCAGCAGATCAGTCACAGATACGCAGTATTTT. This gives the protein CASRSVTDTQYF.

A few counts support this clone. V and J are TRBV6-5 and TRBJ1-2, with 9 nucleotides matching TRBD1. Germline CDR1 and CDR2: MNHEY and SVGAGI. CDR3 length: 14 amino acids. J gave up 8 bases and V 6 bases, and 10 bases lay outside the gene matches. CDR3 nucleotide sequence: TGTGCCAGCAGAGGTTCCGGGACAGGGATAGGCTACACCTTC. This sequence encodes CASRGSGTGIGYTF.

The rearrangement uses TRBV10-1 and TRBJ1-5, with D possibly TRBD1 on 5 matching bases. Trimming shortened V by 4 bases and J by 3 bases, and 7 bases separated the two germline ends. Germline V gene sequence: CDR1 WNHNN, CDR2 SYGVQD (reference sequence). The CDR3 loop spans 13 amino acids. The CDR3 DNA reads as TGCGCCAGCAGTGGACAGTACAATCAGCCCCAGCATTTT. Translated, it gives CASSGQYNQPQHF.

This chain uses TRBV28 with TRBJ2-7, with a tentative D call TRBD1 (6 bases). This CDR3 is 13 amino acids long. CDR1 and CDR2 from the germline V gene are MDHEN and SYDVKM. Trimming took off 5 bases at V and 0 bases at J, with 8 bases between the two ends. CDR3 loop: CASSNRDSYEQYF. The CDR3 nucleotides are TGTGCCAGCAGTAACAGGGACTCCTACGAGCAGTACTTC.

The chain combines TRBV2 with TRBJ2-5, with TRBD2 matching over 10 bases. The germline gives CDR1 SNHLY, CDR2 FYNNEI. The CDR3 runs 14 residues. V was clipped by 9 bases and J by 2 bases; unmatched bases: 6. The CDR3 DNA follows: TGTGCCAGTCGGACTAGCGGACCTCAAGAGACCCAGTACTTC. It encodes CASRTSGPQETQYF.

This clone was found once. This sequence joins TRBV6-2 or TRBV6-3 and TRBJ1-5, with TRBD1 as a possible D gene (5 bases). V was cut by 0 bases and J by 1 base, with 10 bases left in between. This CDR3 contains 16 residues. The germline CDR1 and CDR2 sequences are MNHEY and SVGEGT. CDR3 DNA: TGTGCCAGCAGTTACTCACGAGGGGTGAGCAATCAGCCCCAGCATTTT. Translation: CASSYSRGVSNQPQHF.

CDR3 coding DNA: TGTGCCAGTAGTATTCCCTTTTGGCGGGACATAAAACTTACAGATACGCAGTATTTT. Amino acids: CASSIPFWRDIKLTDTQYF. This chain links TRBV19 with TRBJ2-3, with D perhaps given as TRBD1 or TRBD2 (6 bases each). The CDR3 contains 19 residues. The V gene lost 3 bases and the J gene lost 3 bases, with 25 bases spanning the gap. CDR1 is LNHDA, CDR2 SQIVND, per germline (reference sequence).

CDR3 sequence: CASSGDRGEEKLFF. In DNA form, the CDR3 reads TGTGCCAGCAGTGGGGACAGGGGTGAAGAAAAACTGTTTTTT. The chain recombines TRBV2 with TRBJ1-4; TRBD1 matches at 10 bases. The junction had 4 bases not matched to a gene; V was cut back by 4 bases and J by 8 bases. The germline V gene encodes CDR1 SNHLY and CDR2 FYNNEI. The CDR3 is 14 amino acids.

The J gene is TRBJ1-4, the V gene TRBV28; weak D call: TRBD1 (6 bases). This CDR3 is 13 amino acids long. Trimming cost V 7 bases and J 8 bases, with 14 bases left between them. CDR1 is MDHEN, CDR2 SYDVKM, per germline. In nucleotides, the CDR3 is TGTGCCAGCACGAGCGGGACACAGGAAAAACTGTTTTTT. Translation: CASTSGTQEKLFF. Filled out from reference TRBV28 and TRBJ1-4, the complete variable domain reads DVKVTQSSRYLVKRTGEKVFLECVQDMDHENMFWYRQDPGLGLRLIYFSYDVKMKEKGDIPEGYSVSREKKERFSLILESASTNQTSMYLCASTSGTQEKLFFGSGTQLSVL.

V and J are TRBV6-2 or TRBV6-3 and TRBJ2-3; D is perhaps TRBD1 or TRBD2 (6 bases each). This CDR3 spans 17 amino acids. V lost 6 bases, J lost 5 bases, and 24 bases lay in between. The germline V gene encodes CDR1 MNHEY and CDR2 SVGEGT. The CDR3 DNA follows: TGTGCCAGCAGCACGGGGGCGTGGGTCGGGAGTGGAGATACGCAGTATTTT. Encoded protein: CASSTGAWVGSGDTQYF.

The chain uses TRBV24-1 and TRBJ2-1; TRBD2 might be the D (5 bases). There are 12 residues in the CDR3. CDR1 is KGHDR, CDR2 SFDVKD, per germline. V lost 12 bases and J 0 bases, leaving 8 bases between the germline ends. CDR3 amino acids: CASGSSYNEQFF. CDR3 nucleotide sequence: TGTGCCTCGGGGAGCTCCTACAATGAGCAGTTCTTC.

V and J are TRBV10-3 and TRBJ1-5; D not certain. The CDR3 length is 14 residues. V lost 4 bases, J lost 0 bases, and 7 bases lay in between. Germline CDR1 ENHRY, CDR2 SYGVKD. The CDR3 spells CAISVGYSNQPQHF. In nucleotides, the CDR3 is TGTGCCATCAGTGTTGGATATAGCAATCAGCCCCAGCATTTT.

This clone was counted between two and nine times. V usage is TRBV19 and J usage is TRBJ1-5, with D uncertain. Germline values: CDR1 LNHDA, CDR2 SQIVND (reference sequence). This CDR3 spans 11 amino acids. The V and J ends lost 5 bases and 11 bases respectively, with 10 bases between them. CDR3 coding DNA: TGTGCCAGTAGTCCCCCCCCGTCCCAGCATTTT. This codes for CASSPPPSQHF.

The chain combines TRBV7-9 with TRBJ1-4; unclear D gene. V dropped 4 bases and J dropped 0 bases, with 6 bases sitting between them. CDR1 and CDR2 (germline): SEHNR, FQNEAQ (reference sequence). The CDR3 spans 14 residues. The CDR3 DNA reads TGTGCCAGCAGCTCCCTTCCAACTAATGAAAAACTGTTTTTT. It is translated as CASSSLPTNEKLFF.

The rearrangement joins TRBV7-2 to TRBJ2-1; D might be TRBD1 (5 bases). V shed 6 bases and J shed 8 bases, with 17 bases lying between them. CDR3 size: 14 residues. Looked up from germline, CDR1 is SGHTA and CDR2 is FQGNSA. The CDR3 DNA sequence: TGTGCCAGCAGTCCCTTTTTGGGGCCGGATGAGCAGTTCTTC. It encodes CASSPFLGPDEQFF.

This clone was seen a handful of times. CDR3 region: CASSLLGRVDEKLFF. The DNA of the CDR3 is TGCGCCAGCAGCCTTTTGGGCAGGGTTGATGAAAAACTGTTTTTT. The chain employs TRBV4-3 and TRBJ1-4; D is possibly TRBD1 (5 bases). The CDR3 spans 15 residues. The germline V gene has CDR1 LGHNA and CDR2 YSLEER. Trimming removed 4 bases at V and 6 bases at J, with 15 bases between.

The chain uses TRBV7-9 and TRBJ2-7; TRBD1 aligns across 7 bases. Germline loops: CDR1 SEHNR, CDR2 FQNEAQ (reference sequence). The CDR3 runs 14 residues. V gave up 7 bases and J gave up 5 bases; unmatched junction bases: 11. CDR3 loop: CASNQGVKGDEQYF. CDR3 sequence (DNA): TGTGCCAGCAACCAGGGGGTAAAAGGGGACGAGCAGTACTTC.

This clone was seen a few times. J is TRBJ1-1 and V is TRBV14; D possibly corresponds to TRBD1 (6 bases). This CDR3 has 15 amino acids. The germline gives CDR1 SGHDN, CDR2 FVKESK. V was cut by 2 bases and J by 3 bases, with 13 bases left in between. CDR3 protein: CASSQIWGLDTEAFF. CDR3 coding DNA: TGTGCCAGCAGCCAAATTTGGGGGCTTGACACTGAAGCTTTCTTT.

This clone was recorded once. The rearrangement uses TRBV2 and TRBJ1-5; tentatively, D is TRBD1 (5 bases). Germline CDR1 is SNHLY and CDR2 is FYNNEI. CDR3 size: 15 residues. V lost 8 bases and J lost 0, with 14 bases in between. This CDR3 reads CASGDAPYSNQPQHF. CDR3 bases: TGTGCCAGCGGGGACGCCCCTTATAGCAATCAGCCCCAGCATTTT.

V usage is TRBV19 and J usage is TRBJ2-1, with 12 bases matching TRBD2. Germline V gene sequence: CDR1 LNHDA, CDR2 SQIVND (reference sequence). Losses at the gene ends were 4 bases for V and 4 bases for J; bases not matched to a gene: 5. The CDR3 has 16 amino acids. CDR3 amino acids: CASSTSGRAGYNEQFF. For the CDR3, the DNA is TGTGCCAGTAGTACTAGCGGGAGGGCCGGGTACAATGAGCAGTTCTTC.

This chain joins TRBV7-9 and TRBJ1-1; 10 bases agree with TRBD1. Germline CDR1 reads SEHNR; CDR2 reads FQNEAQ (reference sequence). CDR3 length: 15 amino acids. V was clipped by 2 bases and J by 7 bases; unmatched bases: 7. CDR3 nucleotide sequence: TGTGCCAGCAGCTTATACCGACAGGGGGCCCTTGAAGCTTTCTTT. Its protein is CASSLYRQGALEAFF.

The CDR3 DNA sequence: TGTGCCAGCAGCCCCCTCTGGGGGACTAGGGGGAGAGAGCAGTACTTC. Translation: CASSPLWGTRGREQYF. The J gene is TRBJ2-7, the V gene TRBV11-2, with TRBD2 identical over 8 bases. The length of the CDR3 is 16 residues. Germline CDR1 SGHAT, CDR2 FQNNGV. V shed 5 bases and J 7 bases; nucleotides not matched to a gene: 16.

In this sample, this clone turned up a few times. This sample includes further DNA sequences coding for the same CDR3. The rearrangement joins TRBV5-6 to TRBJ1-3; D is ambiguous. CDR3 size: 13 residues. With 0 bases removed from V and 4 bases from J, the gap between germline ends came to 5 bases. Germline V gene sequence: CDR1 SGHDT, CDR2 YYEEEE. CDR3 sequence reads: CASSLGQGNTIYF. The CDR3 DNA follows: TGTGCCAGCAGCTTGGGGCAGGGAAACACCATATATTTT.

This CDR3 reads CASSWGNTEAFF. The CDR3 DNA reads as TGTGCCAGCAGTTGGGGGAACACTGAAGCTTTCTTT. The chain is built from TRBV6-2 or TRBV6-3 and TRBJ1-1, with unresolved D. V lost 4 bases and J 1 base, leaving 4 bases between the germline ends. The CDR3 sequence is 12 residues long. Germline CDR1 is MNHEY and CDR2 is SVGEGT.